The rows below give T cell receptor beta chains drawn from one sample of a study of early T cells in non-severe SARS-CoV-2 infection. Using its own MiXCR run on the 5' RACE reads, TCRdb lists one record per CDR3 protein. The repertoire consists of fewer than 80,000 distinct CDR3 sequences, with about 10% occurring once and the leading ten covering about 6.1%. Sequenced input: whole blood. These receptors all come from an adult who was a healthcare worker with PCR-confirmed SARS-CoV-2 infection or an uninfected control (not recorded which). Each CDR3 is given with its conserved first and last residue. The D gene is left open where the match is weak. Size is omitted from some rows. Given values are once, few, many or a class for expanded clones.

DNA,CDR3,V,length,size,D,J
TGTGCCAGCAGCTTAGCTGGTACGCAGTATTTT,CASSLAGTQYF,TRBV7-8,11,few,.,TRBJ2-3
TGTGCCAGCAGCACCTCCGGGACTGCAAGCACAGATACGCAGTATTTT,CASSTSGTASTDTQYF,TRBV7-9,16,many,.,TRBJ2-3
TGCGCCACCGGGGCGAGCGCAGATACGCAGTATTTT,CATGASADTQYF,TRBV5-1,12,.,.,TRBJ2-3
TGTGCCAGCAGCTTAAATACGGGGGTCAGGAACACTGAAGCTTTCTTT,CASSLNTGVRNTEAFF,TRBV5-4,16,many,.,TRBJ1-1
TGTGCCAGCAGTTTGCCCGGGAGCAATTCACCCCTCCACTTT,CASSLPGSNSPLHF,TRBV28,14,many,.,TRBJ1-6
TGCAGTGCTAGTTTCAGGGATGGCTACACCTTC,CSASFRDGYTF,TRBV20-1,11,few,.,TRBJ1-2
TGCAGTGCTAGAGATGGAGGGAGGGGCACTGAAGCTTTCTTT,CSARDGGRGTEAFF,TRBV20-1,14,many,.,TRBJ1-1
TGTGCCAGCAGCCAAGATTATGGCAGGGTCAGCTATGGCTACACCTTC,CASSQDYGRVSYGYTF,TRBV14,16,many,.,TRBJ1-2
TGCAGTGCTAGGCCCCAGAGGGATACGCAGTATTTT,CSARPQRDTQYF,TRBV20-1,12,few,.,TRBJ2-3
TGCAGCGTCCAGGAGACAGGGGGCTTCGAGCAGTACTTC,CSVQETGGFEQYF,TRBV29-1,13,many,TRBD1,TRBJ2-7
TGTGCCAGCTCACCCGGGGGGCCAACTGAAGCTTTCTTT,CASSPGGPTEAFF,TRBV18,13,many,.,TRBJ1-1
TGTGCCAGCAGCTCGACCGGGACTAGCAAAAGCTACGAGCAGTACTTC,CASSSTGTSKSYEQYF,TRBV7-2,16,few,TRBD2,TRBJ2-7
TGTGCCAGCAGCGTAGGGTGGTCTAGCACAGATACGCAGTATTTT,CASSVGWSSTDTQYF,TRBV9,15,.,.,TRBJ2-3
TGCAGCATGACTAGCACCCGCTACGAGCAGTACTTC,CSMTSTRYEQYF,TRBV29-1,12,few,TRBD2,TRBJ2-7
TGTGCCTGGAGTTCGGCAGGGTTTACTGGAAACACCATATATTTT,CAWSSAGFTGNTIYF,TRBV30,15,.,.,TRBJ1-3
TGCAGCGCTCTGACAGAGTACACTGAAGCTTTCTTT,CSALTEYTEAFF,TRBV29-1,12,few,.,TRBJ1-1
TGCGCCAGCAGCCAAGTATGGGGGAGCTCTGGAAACACCATATATTTT,CASSQVWGSSGNTIYF,TRBV4-1,16,few,.,TRBJ1-3
TGTGCCATCAGGGATGGACTGAGCACAGATACGCAGTATTTT,CAIRDGLSTDTQYF,TRBV10-3,14,few,.,TRBJ2-3
TGTGCCAGCTCTCAAGGCGCGGAATATGAGCAGTTCTTC,CASSQGAEYEQFF,TRBV18,13,many,.,TRBJ2-1
TGTGCCAGCAGTCTGGGACAGGCTCCGAACACCATATATTTT,CASSLGQAPNTIYF,TRBV12-3/TRBV12-4,14,many,TRBD1,TRBJ1-3
TGCAGCGTTGTGGGGTCTAACTATGGCTACACCTTC,CSVVGSNYGYTF,TRBV29-1,12,many,.,TRBJ1-2
TGTGCCAGCAGCCAAGTCGGTGCACAGGAGACCCAGTACTTC,CASSQVGAQETQYF,TRBV3-1,14,few,.,TRBJ2-5
TGTGCCTGTACAGGGGAAAACACAGATACGCAGTATTTT,CACTGENTDTQYF,TRBV6-5,13,.,TRBD1,TRBJ2-3
TGCAGTGCTAGGCTCCCAAGCTCCTACGAGCAGTACTTC,CSARLPSSYEQYF,TRBV20-1,13,many,.,TRBJ2-7
TGCGCCAGCAGCCTCCGGGACCAAAACATTCAGTACTTC,CASSLRDQNIQYF,TRBV5-1,13,few,.,TRBJ2-4
TGTGCCAGCAGTGAGATGTATAATTCACCCCTCCACTTT,CASSEMYNSPLHF,TRBV2,13,.,.,TRBJ1-6
TGCGCCAGCAGCCAGGATCACAGGGTTCAAGAGACCCAGTACTTC,CASSQDHRVQETQYF,TRBV5-1,15,many,.,TRBJ2-5
TGTGCCAGCAGCCAGACGGCTAGCGGGAAAGGGGAGCTGTTTTTT,CASSQTASGKGELFF,TRBV3-1,15,.,TRBD2,TRBJ2-2